This TCR beta chain was observed in a study of T cells after yellow fever vaccination. This clonotype was detected a few times. Its antigen is not identified. Broader study findings: Just a small share of clonotypes turned up in the CD4 compartment as well as the CD8 compartment. Subsequent booster samples again held most clones from primary vaccination (96% CD4, approximately 85% CD8).

A universal primer site and UMIs were added as TCR cDNA was made by 5'RACE template switching. TCRdb re-called the 5' RACE reads through MiXCR, storing one row per CDR3 protein. The sample carries about 630,000 distinct CDR3 sequences, roughly an eighth recorded once. Sequenced material: PBMCs, taken on the day of the yellow fever booster vaccination. This sequence originates from a young man who received the YFV17D yellow fever vaccine.

The CDR3 DNA reads as TGTGCCAGCAGCTCCGGACAGGGGAAGTGGAATGAGCAGTTCTTC. The encoded protein is CASSSGQGKWNEQFF. The J gene is TRBJ2-1, the V gene TRBV5-8, with 9 bases matching TRBD1. The CDR3 has 15 amino acids. Germline trimming cut 3 bases from V and 7 bases from J; bases unmatched to any gene: 8. Germline loops: CDR1 SGHTS, CDR2 YDEGEE.